These T cell receptor beta chains were read from a single sample in a study of blood T cells in healthy people across ages. A single record per CDR3 protein comes from TCRdb applying MiXCR to the 5' RACE reads. The sample lists 1.8 million or so distinct CDR3 sequences, about 39% occurring once. The material sequenced was blood. The receptors were sampled from a human donor in good health. Both conserved end residues are part of each CDR3. A D gene is named only where the DNA matches it firmly. The size of a clone is reported for some rows only, either as once, few or many, or as a class for expanded clones.

j_gene	v_gene	d_gene	abundance	CDR3aa	CDR3nt
TRBJ2-7	TRBV6-2/TRBV6-3	-	-	CASSATVSYEQYF	TGTGCCAGCAGCGCCACGGTGTCCTACGAGCAGTACTTC
TRBJ2-1	TRBV7-9	-	-	CASSLQSFEQFF	TGTGCCAGCAGCTTGCAGTCTTTTGAGCAGTTCTTC
TRBJ2-7	TRBV24-1	-	few	CATSDPITYEQYF	TGTGCCACCAGTGATCCAATTACCTACGAGCAGTACTTC
TRBJ2-1	TRBV5-1	TRBD1	-	CASSPDRVRSHNEQFF	TGCGCCAGCAGTCCGGACAGGGTACGATCCCACAATGAGCAGTTCTTC
TRBJ1-6	TRBV5-1	-	once	CASRGPGYNSPLHF	TGCGCCAGCAGAGGTCCAGGCTATAATTCACCCCTCCACTTT
TRBJ1-2	TRBV4-3	-	-	CASSQDLGQHYGYTF	TGCGCCAGCAGCCAAGATCTGGGCCAGCACTATGGCTACACCTTC
TRBJ1-5	TRBV6-5	TRBD1	-	CASSRGQGINQPQHF	TGTGCCAGCAGTCGCGGACAGGGGATTAATCAGCCCCAGCATTTT
TRBJ1-2	TRBV18	-	-	CASSPNRNYGYTF	TGTGCCAGCTCACCAAACAGGAACTATGGCTACACCTTC
TRBJ2-3	TRBV12-3/TRBV12-4	-	few	CASSFGGGFADTQYF	TGTGCCAGCAGTTTTGGTGGGGGGTTCGCAGATACGCAGTATTTT
TRBJ2-5	TRBV10-3	TRBD1	-	CAISLDRAWETQYF	TGTGCCATCAGTCTTGACAGGGCCTGGGAGACCCAGTACTTC
TRBJ2-1	TRBV7-9	-	-	CASSPPGVLEQFF	TGTGCCAGCAGCCCGCCGGGGGTTCTAGAGCAGTTCTTC
TRBJ2-1	TRBV5-1	TRBD2	once	CASSKGLAGGVNNEQFF	TGCGCCAGCAGCAAGGGACTAGCGGGGGGCGTGAACAATGAGCAGTTCTTC
TRBJ2-1	TRBV3-1	TRBD1	-	CASSHPSGTGEEQFF	TGTGCCAGCAGCCACCCCTCCGGGACAGGGGAAGAGCAGTTCTTC
TRBJ1-4	TRBV7-2	-	-	CASSLGGRSNEKLFF	TGTGCCAGCAGCTTAGGGGGGAGAAGTAATGAAAAACTGTTTTTT
TRBJ2-3	TRBV28	-	-	CASSLGLNADTQYF	TGTGCCAGCAGTCTGGGACTGAACGCGGATACGCAGTATTTT
TRBJ2-1	TRBV7-8	TRBD2	few	CAGSLDGLAAHNEQFF	TGTGCCGGCAGCTTAGACGGACTAGCGGCGCACAATGAGCAGTTCTTC
TRBJ2-7	TRBV6-6	-	-	CASHGSDYEQYF	TGTGCCAGCCATGGTAGTGACTACGAGCAGTACTTC
TRBJ2-3	TRBV5-1	TRBD2	-	CASSPSSGGAGLADTQYF	TGCGCCAGCAGCCCATCTAGCGGGGGGGCTGGTTTGGCAGATACGCAGTATTTT
TRBJ1-1	TRBV4-3	-	-	CASSQVVYGAGVMNTEAFF	TGCGCCAGCAGCCAAGTAGTGTATGGGGCAGGGGTCATGAACACTGAAGCTTTCTTT
TRBJ2-1	TRBV4-1	-	few	CASSQGGLAFYNEQFF	TGCGCCAGCAGCCAAGGAGGGCTGGCTTTCTACAATGAGCAGTTCTTC
TRBJ2-1	TRBV5-1	TRBD1	-	CASRATGGNSLNEQFF	TGCGCCAGCAGAGCGACAGGGGGGAATAGCCTCAATGAGCAGTTCTTC
TRBJ1-1	TRBV4-2	-	-	CASSQDVQGPNTEAFF	TGTGCCAGCAGCCAAGATGTGCAGGGGCCGAACACTGAAGCTTTCTTT
TRBJ2-7	TRBV4-3	TRBD1	few	CASSQDAPIVGQGYEQYF	TGCGCCAGCAGCCAAGATGCCCCCATTGTTGGACAGGGATACGAGCAGTACTTC
TRBJ2-3	TRBV12-3/TRBV12-4	TRBD2	-	CASSFYQRGRPDAQYF	TGTGCCAGCAGTTTTTACCAGCGGGGGCGCCCAGATGCGCAGTATTTT
TRBJ1-5	TRBV12-3/TRBV12-4	-	many	CASSPGGSQPQHF	TGTGCCAGCAGCCCGGGGGGAAGTCAGCCCCAGCATTTT
TRBJ2-5	TRBV4-3	-	-	CASSQDSPPRKQYF	TGCGCCAGCAGCCAAGATTCACCGCCAAGGAAGCAGTACTTC
TRBJ2-2	TRBV29-1	-	-	CSVLRTNTGELFF	TGCAGCGTTCTCAGAACGAACACCGGGGAGCTGTTTTTT
TRBJ2-7	TRBV5-1	TRBD1	-	CASSSQGDTYEQYF	TGCGCCAGCAGCTCGCAGGGGGACACCTACGAGCAGTACTTC
TRBJ1-2	TRBV14	-	-	CASSQRPGYGYTF	TGTGCCAGCAGCCAACGTCCGGGGTATGGCTACACCTTC
TRBJ1-1	TRBV7-3	-	few	CASSKASPSSTGNTEAFF	TGTGCCAGCAGCAAAGCTTCCCCAAGCTCCACGGGGAACACTGAAGCTTTCTTT
TRBJ1-5	TRBV12-5	TRBD1	-	CASGSHTGTGRNQPQHF	TGTGCTAGTGGTTCACATACCGGGACAGGGCGGAATCAGCCCCAGCATTTT
TRBJ1-6	TRBV30	TRBD1	few	CAWNGQGYYNSPLHF	TGTGCCTGGAACGGACAGGGCTACTATAATTCACCCCTCCACTTT
TRBJ2-3	TRBV12-3/TRBV12-4	-	few	CASSFRQGGYPSTDTQYF	TGTGCCAGCAGTTTTCGTCAGGGGGGTTACCCTAGCACAGATACGCAGTATTTT
TRBJ1-1	TRBV9	-	few	CASSDGAPEAFF	TGTGCCAGCAGCGACGGGGCCCCTGAAGCTTTCTTT
TRBJ1-1	TRBV6-2/TRBV6-3	TRBD1	few	CASSYPGTGGITEAFF	TGTGCCAGCAGTTACCCCGGGACAGGGGGTATCACTGAAGCTTTCTTT
TRBJ2-5	TRBV20-1	-	-	CSAHREVETQYF	TGCAGTGCCCACAGGGAGGTGGAGACCCAGTACTTC
TRBJ1-2	TRBV9	-	-	CASSSGEGNYGYTF	TGTGCCAGCAGCTCCGGGGAGGGTAACTATGGCTACACCTTC
TRBJ2-7	TRBV7-9	-	few	CASSSPLDSTYSYEQYF	TGTGCCAGCAGTTCTCCCCTGGACAGCACTTACTCCTACGAGCAGTACTTC
TRBJ1-1	TRBV10-3	-	-	CAMSGALNTEAFF	TGTGCCATGTCAGGGGCTCTGAACACTGAAGCTTTCTTT
TRBJ1-5	TRBV12-3/TRBV12-4	-	few	CASSFGGGTVNQPQHF	TGTGCCAGCAGTTTCGGGGGCGGGACCGTAAATCAGCCCCAGCATTTT
TRBJ1-1	TRBV7-9	-	few	CASLRQDPNTEAFF	TGTGCCAGCCTGAGACAGGACCCGAACACTGAAGCTTTCTTT
TRBJ1-2	TRBV29-1	-	few	CSVEDRYGSGGYTF	TGCAGCGTTGAAGATCGTTACGGTTCTGGTGGCTACACCTTC
TRBJ1-2	TRBV10-3	-	-	CAISAGRGGGYTF	TGTGCCATCAGTGCGGGCAGGGGAGGTGGCTACACCTTC
TRBJ2-5	TRBV4-3	-	many	CASSQDIAAGQETQYF	TGCGCCAGCAGCCAAGATATAGCGGCGGGGCAAGAGACCCAGTACTTC
TRBJ2-5	TRBV7-9	-	few	CASSAVGIQETQYF	TGTGCCAGCAGCGCGGTTGGGATCCAAGAGACCCAGTACTTC
TRBJ1-1	TRBV7-2	TRBD1	few	CASSLTPTGGHTEAFF	TGTGCCAGCAGCCTGACCCCGACAGGGGGCCACACTGAAGCTTTCTTT
TRBJ1-2	TRBV14	-	-	CASSQVSVSRSYGYTF	TGTGCCAGCAGCCAAGTCAGCGTTTCCCGCTCCTATGGCTACACCTTC
TRBJ2-3	TRBV21-1	-	-	CASSKAGSGTDTQYF	TGTGCCAGCAGCAAAGCGGGTAGTGGGACAGATACGCAGTATTTT
TRBJ2-7	TRBV9	-	few	CASSARDVSSYEQYF	TGTGCCAGCAGCGCCCGGGACGTAAGCTCCTACGAGCAGTACTTC
TRBJ1-2	TRBV4-2	TRBD1	-	CASSQVEQGSYGYTF	TGTGCCAGCAGCCAGGTGGAACAGGGGAGTTATGGCTACACCTTC
TRBJ1-1	TRBV12-3/TRBV12-4	-	many	CASSPGYTEAFF	TGTGCCAGCAGTCCAGGTTACACTGAAGCTTTCTTT
TRBJ2-1	TRBV9	TRBD2	-	CASSVEDLAGEQFF	TGTGCCAGCAGCGTAGAAGACTTAGCGGGTGAGCAGTTCTTC
TRBJ2-2	TRBV6-5	-	few	CASSYSNRGFNTGELFF	TGTGCCAGCAGTTACTCGAACCGGGGCTTCAACACCGGGGAGCTGTTTTTT
TRBJ1-3	TRBV4-3	-	few	CASSQAQGYGNTIYF	TGCGCCAGCAGCCAAGCCCAGGGGTATGGAAACACCATATATTTT
TRBJ2-7	TRBV3-1	-	-	CASSQGVSLSGEQYF	TGTGCCAGCAGCCAAGGCGTATCACTATCGGGCGAGCAGTACTTC
TRBJ2-6	TRBV7-9	-	once	CASSFSGKLSGANVLTF	TGTGCCAGCAGCTTTTCGGGGAAGCTCTCTGGGGCCAACGTCCTGACTTTC
TRBJ2-1	TRBV27	-	-	CASSPMGGGLNEQFF	TGTGCCAGCAGCCCCATGGGGGGGGGGCTCAATGAGCAGTTCTTC
TRBJ2-3	TRBV7-2	-	-	CASSLVGLGSDTQYF	TGTGCCAGCAGCTTAGTGGGACTGGGTTCGGATACGCAGTATTTT
TRBJ2-5	TRBV20-1	-	-	CSASGGAFPQEETQYF	TGCAGTGCTAGTGGGGGGGCGTTCCCCCAAGAGGAGACCCAGTACTTC
TRBJ1-5	TRBV6-1	-	-	CASSVRVHLTGLREIYSNQPQHF	TGTGCCAGCAGTGTGAGGGTCCATTTGACAGGACTACGAGAGATTTATAGCAATCAGCCCCAGCATTTT